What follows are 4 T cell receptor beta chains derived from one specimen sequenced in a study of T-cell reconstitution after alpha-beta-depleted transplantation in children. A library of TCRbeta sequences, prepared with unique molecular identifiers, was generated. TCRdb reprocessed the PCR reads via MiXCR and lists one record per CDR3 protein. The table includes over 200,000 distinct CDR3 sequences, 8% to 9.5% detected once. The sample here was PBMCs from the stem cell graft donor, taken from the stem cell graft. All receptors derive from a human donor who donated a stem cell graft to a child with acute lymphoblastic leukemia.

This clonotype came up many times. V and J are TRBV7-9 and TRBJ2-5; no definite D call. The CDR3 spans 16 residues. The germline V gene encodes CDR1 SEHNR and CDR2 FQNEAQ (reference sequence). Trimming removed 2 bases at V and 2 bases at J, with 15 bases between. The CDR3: CASSLIPRRSQETQYF. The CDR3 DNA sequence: TGTGCCAGCAGCTTAATCCCCAGGCGATCTCAAGAGACCCAGTACTTC.

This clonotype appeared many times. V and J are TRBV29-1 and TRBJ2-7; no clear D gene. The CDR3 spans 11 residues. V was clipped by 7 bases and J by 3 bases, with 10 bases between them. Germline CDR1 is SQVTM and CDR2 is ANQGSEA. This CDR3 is CSALTVYEQYF. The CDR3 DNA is TGCAGCGCCTTGACGGTCTACGAGCAGTACTTC.

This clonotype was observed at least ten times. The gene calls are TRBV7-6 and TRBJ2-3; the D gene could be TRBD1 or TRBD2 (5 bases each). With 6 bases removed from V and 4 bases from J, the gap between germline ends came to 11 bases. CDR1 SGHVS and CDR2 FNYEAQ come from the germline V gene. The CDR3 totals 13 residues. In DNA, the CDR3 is TGTGCCAGCAGTGCAGGGACCGCAGATACGCAGTATTTT. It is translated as CASSAGTADTQYF.

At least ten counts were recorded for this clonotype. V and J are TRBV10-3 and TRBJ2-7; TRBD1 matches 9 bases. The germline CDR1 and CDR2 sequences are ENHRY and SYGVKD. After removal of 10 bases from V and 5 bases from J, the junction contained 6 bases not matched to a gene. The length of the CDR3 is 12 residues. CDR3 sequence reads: CATRDRANEQYF. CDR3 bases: TGTGCCACGCGGGACAGGGCCAACGAGCAGTACTTC.